The entry below gives a single T cell receptor beta chain sequence along with its context. Germline CDR1 and CDR2: SGHVS and FQNEAQ. The CDR3 covers 17 residues. J was trimmed by 0 bases and V by 5 bases; bases with no gene match: 8. Clones were read by immunoSEQ multiplex PCR, and TCRdb kept only the in-frame ones, dropping some. Here the sample spans over 60,000 clones, 90% to 95% being singletons. The sample is drawn from a study of T cell changes during pregnancy in multiple sclerosis. The specimen was peripheral blood, collected in the first trimester of pregnancy. The chain couples TRBV7-8 to TRBJ2-3; 10 nucleotides agree with TRBD2. The clonotype originates from a female donor with multiple sclerosis, enrolled in a pregnancy study. The DNA of the CDR3 is TGTGCCAGCAGCCTCCAGCGGGGGGGTTATAGCACAGATACGCAGTATTTT. Its translation: CASSLQRGGYSTDTQYF.